This entry concerns a single T cell receptor beta chain. The sample originates from a study of blood T cells in healthy people across ages. V trimming: 1 base; J trimming: 1 base; junction bases outside the gene matches: 19. Germline lookup yields CDR1 SSHAT and CDR2 FNYEAQ (reference sequence). CDR3 length: 21 residues. Primed by a sample-barcoded 5' primer and a J-beta primer mix, a second PCR proceeded for about 6 to 11 cycles. TCRdb processed the 5' RACE reads anew with MiXCR; each CDR3 protein has one entry. This sample has 1.5 million to 2 million distinct CDR3 sequences, with 25% to 30% found just once.

The sequence was collected from a woman in her thirties in good health. The genes are TRBV7-7 and TRBJ2-5; TRBD1 aligns across 9 bases. The specimen was blood. The CDR3 region is CASSLEGRQGVMADSQETQYF. DNA for the CDR3: TGTGCCAGCAGCTTAGAAGGGCGACAGGGGGTTATGGCGGATTCCCAAGAGACCCAGTACTTC. The entire variable domain, with the rest obtained from reference TRBV7-7 and TRBJ2-5, is as follows: GAGVSQSPRYKVTKRGQDVTLRCDPISSHATLYWYQQALGQGPEFLTYFNYEAQPDKSGLPSDRFSAERPEGSISTLTIQRTEQRDSAMYRCASSLEGRQGVMADSQETQYFGPGTRLLVL.